This entry lists 11 T cell receptor beta chains sequenced from one sample in a study of T cells in women clearing cervical HPV infection. Profiled with immunoSEQ multiplex PCR; TCRdb holds only in-frame clones, not every one. This table holds 11,000 or so clones. The sequenced sample was blood buffy coat. The receptors stem from a woman aged 18-69 years with a cervical HPV16 infection that either progressed to CIN3+ or cleared (not recorded which).

In regard to this clone: The read terminates 3 residues before the CDR3 end, so the remaining end is supplied by the germline J gene. This chain joins TRBV12-3 or TRBV12-4 and TRBJ2-1; TRBD1 matches at 8 bases. With V trimmed by 6 bases and J by 4 bases, 14 bases remained unmatched. The CDR3 spans 17 residues. CDR3 residues: CASRFSPAGGLYNEQFF. The CDR3 DNA, read in part, is TGTGCCAGCAGGTTCTCGCCCGCAGGGGGCCTTTACAATGAG.

With regard to this clone: Sequencing ends 3 residues short of the CDR3 end; the germline J gene provides the rest. The chain recombines TRBV30 with TRBJ1-1; 8 nucleotides match TRBD1. The CDR3 loop spans 13 amino acids. V shed 1 base, J shed 4 bases, and the junction held 2 bases outside the gene matches. Germline CDR1 reads GTSNPN; CDR2 reads SVGIG (reference sequence). CDR3 in amino acids: CAWSATGVTEAFF. CDR3 bases read: TGTGCCTGGAGTGCGACAGGGGTCACTGAA.

Here the CDR3 reads CASSIPSAGNTIYF. Partial CDR3 DNA: TGTGCCAGTAGTATTCCCTCGGCTGGAAACACC. The chain is built from TRBV19 and TRBJ1-3, with D uncertain. The DNA ends 3 residues before the CDR3 does, and the rest of the CDR3 is filled in from the germline J gene. The CDR3 has 14 residues. Germline V lookup: CDR1 LNHDA, CDR2 SQIVND (reference sequence). Trimming stripped 3 bases from V and 2 bases from J, with 8 bases between.

Of note for this clone: The read terminates 3 residues ahead of where the CDR3 ends, so the germline J gene completes it. V is TRBV14 and J is TRBJ2-1, with 8 bases aligning to TRBD2. The CDR3 covers 13 residues. Germline assignment: CDR1 SGHDN and CDR2 FVKESK. Germline trimming cut 7 bases from V and 9 bases from J; bases unmatched to any gene: 8. The CDR3 region is CASTFGGAGEQFF. The CDR3 bases that were read are TGTGCCAGCACGTTCGGGGGGGCCGGTGAG.

To note about this clone: The CDR3 end lies 3 residues beyond the end of the read and is filled in from the germline J gene. V usage is TRBV29-1 and J usage is TRBJ2-2, with D perhaps TRBD1 (5 bases). Between the trimmed V and J ends, which lost 0 bases and 3 bases, there was a span of 11 bases. The CDR3 is 15 residues long. CDR1 SQVTM and CDR2 ANQGSEA come from the germline V gene. The CDR3 here is CSVEDIGRDTGELFF. The covered CDR3 bases are TGCAGCGTTGAAGATATCGGCAGGGACACCGGGGAG.

A word on this clone: Read data end 3 residues before the CDR3 end; the end is taken from the germline J gene. This chain links TRBV7-2 with TRBJ1-2, with D unresolved. In germline, CDR1 is SGHTA, CDR2 FQGNSA. This CDR3 spans 13 amino acids. The CDR3 loop is CASSLPSLNIYTF. Partial CDR3 DNA: TGTGCCAGCAGCTTACCTAGCTTGAACATC.

As to this clone: The sequenced fragment ends 3 residues before the CDR3 boundary, so the rest is inferred from the germline J gene. This chain connects TRBV10-3 to TRBJ2-1, with TRBD2 matching over 9 bases. The CDR3 covers 14 residues. Per the germline V gene, CDR1 is ENHRY and CDR2 is SYGVKD. With 10 bases clipped from V and 3 bases from J, the junction kept 7 bases outside the gene matches. The CDR3 loop reads CATYSSGDYNEQFF. The DNA read from the CDR3 is TGTGCCACCTACTCTAGCGGGGACTACAATGAG.

Remarks on this clone: From the germline J gene comes the end of the CDR3, since the read stops 3 residues before it. The chain is built from TRBV11-2 and TRBJ2-7, with 7 bases aligning to TRBD1. The CDR3 loop spans 14 amino acids. V dropped 5 bases and J dropped 0; count of bases not matched to a gene: 4. CDR1 is SGHAT and CDR2 is FQNNGV in the germline V gene. CDR3 residues: CASSLRTGSYEQYF. CDR3 DNA (partial): TGTGCCAGCAGCCTCCGGACAGGCTCCTACGAG.

Turning to this clone: Coverage ceases 3 residues before the CDR3 finishes, and the germline J gene fills in the end. This sequence joins TRBV19 and TRBJ1-2; D perhaps matches TRBD1 (5 bases). Germline CDR1 LNHDA, CDR2 SQIVND (reference sequence). CDR3 size: 14 residues. With 3 bases removed from V and 5 bases from J, the gap between germline ends came to 13 bases. The CDR3 loop is CASSISQGPYGYTF. CDR3 DNA, as far as it was read: TGTGCCAGTAGTATCTCTCAGGGCCCGTATGGC.

Turning to this clone: The CDR3 extends 3 residues past the end of the read, so its final part is completed from the germline J gene. V usage is TRBV14 and J usage is TRBJ2-3; 12 bases agree with TRBD2. The CDR3 extends over 15 amino acids. Per germline, CDR1 SGHDN and CDR2 FVKESK. The trim removed 3 bases at V and 4 bases at J, leaving 2 bases unmatched. This chain's CDR3 is CASSHLAGGPDTQYF. CDR3 bases read: TGTGCCAGCAGCCATCTAGCGGGGGGGCCAGATACG.

A word on this clone: The read is 3 residues too short to cover the CDR3 end, so that end is filled in from the germline J gene. The chain employs TRBV19 and TRBJ1-5; TRBD1 is a possible D gene (6 bases). This CDR3 is built from 16 residues. Between the trimmed V and J ends, which lost 5 bases and 4 bases, there was a span of 18 bases. Germline CDR1 reads LNHDA; CDR2 reads SQIVND (reference sequence). Incomplete CDR3 DNA: TGTGCCAGTAGTGGTGGAGCAGGGGTAAAGAATCAGCCC. Protein: CASSGGAGVKNQP. The CDR3 in its entirety is CASSGGAGVKNQPQHF.